The source of this TCR beta chain is a study of blood T cell repertoires in COVID-19. The length of the CDR3 is 17 residues. Germline values: CDR1 SNHLY, CDR2 FYNNEI. V was clipped by 4 bases and J by 1 base; unmatched bases: 7. Original processing notes: Amplification from reference gene primers served as the basis for estimated nucleated cell counts. Generated by immunoSEQ multiplex PCR, the TCRdb table keeps only in-frame clones and is missing some. V and J calls plus clone size are reproduced from that table; the DNA served to infer D and trimming. The sample has a few hundred thousand clones, approximately 85% seen once.

The clonotype was recovered from a man aged 30 to 45 who had recovered from COVID-19. The specimen sequenced was PBMCs or T cells enriched from blood (not recorded which). The J gene is TRBJ2-4, the V gene TRBV2, with TRBD2 matching over 10 bases. CDR3 DNA sequence: TGTGCCAGCAGTGCGCTCACTAGCGGGGCGGCCAAAAACATTCAGTACTTC. The encoded protein is CASSALTSGAAKNIQYF.